These 15 T cell receptor beta chains were sequenced from one sample in a study of blood T cell repertoires in COVID-19. Libraries were prepared by immunoSEQ multiplex PCR; TCRdb keeps only in-frame clonotypes and omits some of them. The sample lists just under 90,000 clones; approximately 90% were seen once. Sequencing was done on a sample of peripheral blood. The receptors derive from a man between 60 and 75 years old with acute or convalescent COVID-19.

V gene TRBV7-8 combines with J gene TRBJ2-1, with TRBD2 matching over 9 bases. This CDR3 contains 16 residues. The germline V gene encodes CDR1 SGHVS and CDR2 FQNEAQ. Unmatched junction bases numbered 9, after V lost 2 bases and J lost 7 bases. The CDR3 here is CASSLTTGLAGNEQFF. DNA of the CDR3: TGTGCCAGCAGCTTAACCACGGGACTAGCTGGGAATGAGCAGTTCTTC.

The chain combines TRBV9 with TRBJ1-1; the D gene is possibly TRBD1 (5 bases). The CDR3 contains 13 residues. V was clipped by 4 bases and J by 0 bases, with 7 bases between them. Germline lookup yields CDR1 SGDLS and CDR2 YYNGEE. The CDR3, as DNA: TGTGCCAGCAGCATGACAGTGAACACTGAAGCTTTCTTT. This encodes CASSMTVNTEAFF.

The rearrangement joins TRBV18 to TRBJ2-3; a possible D gene is TRBD1 (6 bases). Germline assignment: CDR1 KGHSH and CDR2 LQKENI. The V and J ends lost 3 bases and 2 bases respectively, with 12 bases between them. This CDR3 has 15 residues. CDR3 sequence: CASSPSGHNTDTQYF. The CDR3 DNA is TGTGCCAGCTCACCCTCGGGACACAACACAGATACGCAGTATTTT.

V and J are TRBV10-1 and TRBJ2-7, with D possibly TRBD1 on 6 matching bases. V lost 6 bases to trimming and J lost 5 bases, with 14 bases between them. CDR3 size: 13 residues. Germline CDR1 is WNHNN and CDR2 is SYGVQD (reference sequence). The CDR3 protein is CASRPSQGHEQYF. In DNA, the CDR3 is TGCGCCAGCAGACCCTCCCAGGGGCACGAGCAGTACTTC.

The chain uses TRBV5-4 and TRBJ2-1, with D possibly being TRBD2 (6 bases). Germline lookup yields CDR1 SGHNT and CDR2 YYREEE (reference sequence). This CDR3 has 15 residues. The V and J ends lost 4 bases and 6 bases respectively, with 17 bases between them. CDR3 sequence (DNA): TGTGCCAGCAGCCTAGGATTAAAGGAGGGCAATGAGCAGTTCTTC. Translating gives CASSLGLKEGNEQFF.

The chain is built from TRBV5-3 and TRBJ2-7; tentative D call: TRBD2 (5 bases). TRBV5-3 has ORF status, its function being uncertain. The length of the CDR3 is 15 residues. Trimming stripped 2 bases from V and 6 bases from J, with 18 bases between. CDR3 region: CARSFPRVSRGEQYF. Written as DNA, the CDR3 is TGTGCCAGAAGCTTTCCGCGCGTTTCTCGGGGCGAGCAGTACTTC.

The chain uses TRBV12-2 and TRBJ2-7; TRBD1 reflects the table's D call only, with no check against the DNA. TRBV12-2 is listed as a pseudogene. The CDR3 has 14 amino acids. The CDR3 region has the DNA TGTGCAAGTCGTTTGGGGCCGCAACGGTCCGAGCAGTACTTC. Translating gives CASRLGPQRSEQYF.

The chain combines TRBV9 with TRBJ2-1; TRBD2 might be the D (6 bases). V lost 3 bases and J lost 7, with 23 bases in between. Germline-derived CDR1 and CDR2 are SGDLS and YYNGEE. The CDR3 extends over 17 amino acids. Here the CDR3 reads CASSAPGGTSLRNEQFF. The CDR3 region has the DNA TGTGCCAGCAGCGCCCCAGGCGGGACTTCCCTTCGGAATGAGCAGTTCTTC. The full variable domain, completed using reference TRBV9 and TRBJ2-1, is DSGVTQTPKHLITATGQRVTLRCSPRSGDLSVYWYQQSLDQGLQFLIQYYNGEERAKGNILERFSAQQFPDLHSELNLSSLELGDSALYFCASSAPGGTSLRNEQFFGPGTRLTVL.

V and J are TRBV13 and TRBJ2-3, with TRBD1 matching 8 bases. V shed 5 bases, J shed 6 bases, and the junction held 7 bases outside the gene matches. Germline loops: CDR1 PRHDT, CDR2 FYEKMQ (reference sequence). The CDR3 is made up of 14 amino acids. CDR3 protein: CASSPQGVGDTQYF. CDR3 bases: TGTGCCAGCAGCCCACAGGGGGTTGGGGATACGCAGTATTTT.

The chain couples TRBV2 to TRBJ1-5; D might be TRBD1 (6 bases). The CDR3 totals 13 residues. Germline CDR1 SNHLY, CDR2 FYNNEI. V was trimmed by 5 bases and J by 4 bases, leaving 9 bases between them. The CDR3 DNA is TGTGCCAGCAGTAGGGACATAAATCAGCCCCAGCATTTT. Translated, it gives CASSRDINQPQHF.

The genes are TRBV5-4 and TRBJ2-1; 10 bases map to TRBD2. Unmatched junction bases numbered 5, after V lost 2 bases and J lost 0 bases. CDR3 length equals 17 residues. Per germline, CDR1 SGHNT and CDR2 YYREEE (reference sequence). The CDR3: CASSFISGRTSYNEQFF. Here the CDR3 DNA reads TGTGCCAGCAGCTTTATTAGCGGGAGGACCTCCTACAATGAGCAGTTCTTC.

This clone was seen a single time. The CDR3 nucleotides are TGTGCCAGCAGTGTGACAGGTAACACTGAAGCTTTCTTT. As protein: CASSVTGNTEAFF. V gene TRBV12-3 or TRBV12-4 combines with J gene TRBJ1-1; weak D call: TRBD1 (6 bases). The CDR3 runs to 13 residues. V shed 5 bases and J shed 2 bases, with 9 bases lying between them.

The count of this clone is one. This chain connects TRBV3-1 (or the pseudogene TRBV3-2) to TRBJ2-7, with 8 bases fitting TRBD2. V shed 6 bases and J 4 bases; nucleotides not matched to a gene: 8. Germline V gives CDR1 LGHDT, CDR2 YNNKEL (reference sequence). The CDR3 is 14 amino acids. The CDR3, as DNA: TGTGCCAGCAGTCCTAGTAGCGGGACATACGAGCAGTACTTC. This translates into CASSPSSGTYEQYF.

The CDR3 protein is CASRPKLAGQETQYF. CDR3 DNA: TGTGCCAGCAGGCCAAAGCTGGCGGGTCAAGAGACCCAGTACTTC. The V call is TRBV7-2, the J call TRBJ2-5, with D possibly being TRBD2 (5 bases). V lost 6 bases, J lost 2 bases, and 16 bases lay in between. The CDR3 has 15 amino acids. Germline loops: CDR1 SGHTA, CDR2 FQGNSA.

The chain is built from TRBV28 and TRBJ1-5; 7 positions match TRBD1. The CDR3 is 14 amino acids. CDR1 MDHEN and CDR2 SYDVKM come from the germline V gene. Losses at the gene ends were 6 bases for V and 3 bases for J; bases not matched to a gene: 5. CDR3 protein: CASSQGQINQPQHF. CDR3 nucleotide sequence: TGTGCCAGCAGCCAGGGACAGATCAATCAGCCCCAGCATTTT.